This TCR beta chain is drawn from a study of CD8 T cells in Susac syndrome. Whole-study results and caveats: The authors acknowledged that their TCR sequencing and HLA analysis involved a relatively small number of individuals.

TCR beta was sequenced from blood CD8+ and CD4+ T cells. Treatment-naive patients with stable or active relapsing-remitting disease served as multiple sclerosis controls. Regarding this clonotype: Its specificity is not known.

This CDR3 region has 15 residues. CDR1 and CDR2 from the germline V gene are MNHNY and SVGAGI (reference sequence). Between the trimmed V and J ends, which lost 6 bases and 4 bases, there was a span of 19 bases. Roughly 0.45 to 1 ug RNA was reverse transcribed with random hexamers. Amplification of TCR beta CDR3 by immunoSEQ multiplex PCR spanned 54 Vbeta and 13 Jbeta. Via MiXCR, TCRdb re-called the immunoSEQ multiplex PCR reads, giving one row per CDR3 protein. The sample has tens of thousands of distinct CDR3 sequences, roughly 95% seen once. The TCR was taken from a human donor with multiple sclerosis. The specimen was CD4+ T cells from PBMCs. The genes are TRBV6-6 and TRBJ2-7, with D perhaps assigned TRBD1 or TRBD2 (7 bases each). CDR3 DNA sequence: TGTGCCAGCAGCTCAGGGAGGGGGCGCAGTTACGAGCAGTACTTC. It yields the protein CASSSGRGRSYEQYF.